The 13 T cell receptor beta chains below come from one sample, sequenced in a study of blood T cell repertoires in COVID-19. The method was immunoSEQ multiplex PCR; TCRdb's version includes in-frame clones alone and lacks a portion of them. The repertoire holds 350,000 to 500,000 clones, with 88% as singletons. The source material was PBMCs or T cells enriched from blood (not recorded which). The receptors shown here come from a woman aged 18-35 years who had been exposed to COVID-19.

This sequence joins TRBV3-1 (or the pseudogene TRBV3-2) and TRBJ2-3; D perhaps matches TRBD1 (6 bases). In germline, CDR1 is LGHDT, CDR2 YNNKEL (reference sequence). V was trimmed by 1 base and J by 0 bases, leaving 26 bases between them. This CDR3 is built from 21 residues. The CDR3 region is CASSQGGGYFVLAGSTDTQYF. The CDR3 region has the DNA TGTGCCAGCAGCCAAGGAGGGGGATATTTTGTTTTAGCAGGTAGCACAGATACGCAGTATTTT.

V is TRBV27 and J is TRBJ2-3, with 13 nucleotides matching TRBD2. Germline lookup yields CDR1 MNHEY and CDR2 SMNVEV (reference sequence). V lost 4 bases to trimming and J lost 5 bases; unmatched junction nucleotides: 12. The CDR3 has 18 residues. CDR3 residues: CASSSSLLAGGLGDTQYF. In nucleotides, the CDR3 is TGTGCCAGCAGTTCTTCTTTACTAGCGGGAGGGCTTGGAGATACGCAGTATTTT.

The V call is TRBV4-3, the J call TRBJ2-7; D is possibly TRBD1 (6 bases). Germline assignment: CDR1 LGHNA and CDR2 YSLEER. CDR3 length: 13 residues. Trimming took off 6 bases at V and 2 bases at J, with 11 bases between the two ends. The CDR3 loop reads CASSLGDTYEQYF. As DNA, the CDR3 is TGCGCCAGCAGTCTCGGGGACACCTACGAGCAGTACTTC.

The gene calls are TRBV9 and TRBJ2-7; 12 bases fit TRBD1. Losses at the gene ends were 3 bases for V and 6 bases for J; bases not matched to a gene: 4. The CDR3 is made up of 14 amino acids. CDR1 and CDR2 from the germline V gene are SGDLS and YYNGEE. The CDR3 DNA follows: TGTGCCAGCAGCGAGGGGACAGGGGGCCTCGAGCAGTACTTC. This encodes CASSEGTGGLEQYF.

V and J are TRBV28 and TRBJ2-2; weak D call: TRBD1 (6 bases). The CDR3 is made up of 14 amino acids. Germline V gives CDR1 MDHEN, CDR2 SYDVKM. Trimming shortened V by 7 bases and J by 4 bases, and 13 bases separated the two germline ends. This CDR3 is CASIGTDSTGELFF. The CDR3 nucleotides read TGTGCCAGCATCGGGACGGACAGCACCGGGGAGCTGTTTTTT.

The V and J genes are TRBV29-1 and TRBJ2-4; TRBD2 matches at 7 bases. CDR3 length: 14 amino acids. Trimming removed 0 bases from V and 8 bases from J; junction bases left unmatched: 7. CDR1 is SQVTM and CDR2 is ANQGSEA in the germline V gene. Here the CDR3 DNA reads TGCAGCGTTGAAGATCCGGGGGGTAGTTACATTCAGTACTTC. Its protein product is CSVEDPGGSYIQYF.

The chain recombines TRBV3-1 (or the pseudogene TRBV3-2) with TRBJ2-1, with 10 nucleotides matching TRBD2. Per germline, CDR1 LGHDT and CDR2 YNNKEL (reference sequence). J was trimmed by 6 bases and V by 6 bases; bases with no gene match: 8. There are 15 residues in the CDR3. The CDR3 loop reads CASRQSGGVRNEQFF. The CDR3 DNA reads TGTGCCAGCAGACAGAGCGGGGGGGTACGCAATGAGCAGTTCTTC.

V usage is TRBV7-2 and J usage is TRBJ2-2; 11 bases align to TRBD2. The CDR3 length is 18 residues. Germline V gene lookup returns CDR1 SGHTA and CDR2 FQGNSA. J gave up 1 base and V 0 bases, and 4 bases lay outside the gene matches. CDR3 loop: CASSLALAGGLNTGELFF. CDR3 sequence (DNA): TGTGCCAGCAGCTTAGCGCTAGCGGGGGGTCTGAACACCGGGGAGCTGTTTTTT.

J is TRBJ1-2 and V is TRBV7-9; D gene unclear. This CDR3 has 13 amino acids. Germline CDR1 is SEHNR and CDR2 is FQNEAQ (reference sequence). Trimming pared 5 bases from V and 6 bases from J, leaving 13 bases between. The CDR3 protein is CASSPDFGHGYTF. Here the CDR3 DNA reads TGTGCCAGCAGCCCCGATTTTGGCCATGGCTACACCTTC.

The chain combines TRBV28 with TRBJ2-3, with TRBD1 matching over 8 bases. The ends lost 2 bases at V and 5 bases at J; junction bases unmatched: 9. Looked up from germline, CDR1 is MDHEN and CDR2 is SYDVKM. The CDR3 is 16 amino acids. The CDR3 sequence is CASSLASGGAVDTQYF. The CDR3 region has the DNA TGTGCCAGCAGTTTAGCGTCAGGGGGCGCGGTAGATACGCAGTATTTT.

The CDR3 is CASRRTSGYNEQFF. CDR3 in DNA: TGTGCCAGCAGACGTACTAGCGGGTACAATGAGCAGTTCTTC. The rearrangement uses TRBV6-5 and TRBJ2-1; 9 bases agree with TRBD2. Looked up from germline, CDR1 is MNHEY and CDR2 is SVGAGI. J lost 4 bases, V lost 6 bases, and 4 bases had no gene match. The CDR3 extends over 14 amino acids.

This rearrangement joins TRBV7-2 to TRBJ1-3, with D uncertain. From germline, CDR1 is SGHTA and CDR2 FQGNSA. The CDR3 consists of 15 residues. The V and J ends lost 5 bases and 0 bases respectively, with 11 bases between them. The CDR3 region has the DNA TGTGCCAGCAGCCTGGACTGGAGCTCTGGAAACACCATATATTTT. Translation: CASSLDWSSGNTIYF.

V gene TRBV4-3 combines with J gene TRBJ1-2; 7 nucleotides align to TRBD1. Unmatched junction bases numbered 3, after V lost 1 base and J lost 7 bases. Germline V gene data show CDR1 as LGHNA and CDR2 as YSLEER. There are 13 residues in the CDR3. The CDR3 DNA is TGCGCCAGCAGCCAAGCAGGGGGTCTTGGCTACACCTTC. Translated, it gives CASSQAGGLGYTF.